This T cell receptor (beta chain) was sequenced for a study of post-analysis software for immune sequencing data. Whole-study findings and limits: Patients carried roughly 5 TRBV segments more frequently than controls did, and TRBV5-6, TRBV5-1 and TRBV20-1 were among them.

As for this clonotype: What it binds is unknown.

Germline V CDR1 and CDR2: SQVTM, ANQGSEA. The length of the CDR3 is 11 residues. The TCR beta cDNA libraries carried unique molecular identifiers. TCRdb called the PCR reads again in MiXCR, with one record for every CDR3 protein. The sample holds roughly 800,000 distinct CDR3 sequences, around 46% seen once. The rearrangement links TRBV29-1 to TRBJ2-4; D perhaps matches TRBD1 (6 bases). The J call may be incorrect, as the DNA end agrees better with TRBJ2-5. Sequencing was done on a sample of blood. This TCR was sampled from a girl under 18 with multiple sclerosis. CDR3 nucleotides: TGCAGCGTCATACAGGGAAAGACCCAGTACTTC. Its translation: CSVIQGKTQYF.